These T cell receptor beta chains were read from a single sample in a study of T cell changes during pregnancy in multiple sclerosis. Assay: immunoSEQ multiplex PCR; the TCRdb copy retains only in-frame clones and omits some. The data contain roughly 70,000 clones, around nine tenths of them seen just once; the ten biggest clones take up approximately 1.1%. The input for sequencing was peripheral blood, taken in the third trimester of pregnancy. All receptors derive from a female donor with multiple sclerosis, enrolled in a pregnancy study. CDR3s include the opening cysteine and the closing phenylalanine or tryptophan. The D gene is left open where the match is weak. Where a row states a size, it is once, few, many or the class of an expanded clone; other rows omit it.

cdr3_length j_call v_call d_call clone_size cdr3_nt cdr3_aa
15 TRBJ2-1 TRBV11-2 TRBD2 - TGTGCCAGCAGCTTATCTAGCGGGCTTTACAATGAGCAGTTCTTC CASSLSSGLYNEQFF
16 TRBJ1-1 TRBV28 - few TGTGCCAGCAGTCCCCACACACAGGGACCGAACACTGAAGCTTTCTTT CASSPHTQGPNTEAFF
15 TRBJ1-4 TRBV5-4 TRBD1 - TGTGCCAGCAGCTTGGCTGGCCAGGGGGCGCGGAAACTGTTTTTT CASSLAGQGARKLFF
13 TRBJ2-3 TRBV10-3 TRBD2 - TGTGCCATCGGGAGGGGCCCCACAGATACGCAGTATTTT CAIGRGPTDTQYF
15 TRBJ1-5 TRBV2 - - TGTGCCAGCAGGGACAGTCTTTATAGCAATCAGCCCCAGCATTTT CASRDSLYSNQPQHF
14 TRBJ1-2 TRBV5-1 - - TGCGCCAGCAGCTTGGAAGCGACCTCCTATGGCTACACCTTC CASSLEATSYGYTF
14 TRBJ2-3 TRBV2 - - TGTGCCAGCAGTGGGGCAGGCAGCACAGATACGCAGTATTTT CASSGAGSTDTQYF
17 TRBJ2-1 TRBV4-3 TRBD1 - TGCGCCAGCAGCCCACGGGCTGGGACAGGGGGCTACAATGAGCAGTTCTTC CASSPRAGTGGYNEQFF
13 TRBJ2-7 TRBV28 - - TGTGCCAGCAGTCCCGGGAATTCCTACGAGCAGTACTTC CASSPGNSYEQYF
11 TRBJ1-1 TRBV7-9 - few TGTGCCAGCAGCGCCTTGGCTGGAGCTTTCTTT CASSALAGAFF
14 TRBJ2-7 TRBV27 - - TGTGCCAGCAGTTTATCGCAGGGTACTCGCGAGCAGTACTTC CASSLSQGTREQYF
15 TRBJ1-1 TRBV25-1 - - TGTGCCAGCAGTGAACCTCGCGGAGGGTACACTGAAGCTTTCTTT CASSEPRGGYTEAFF
14 TRBJ2-1 TRBV7-9 - - TGTGCCAGCAGCTTGGAGTTACCCTACAATGAGCAGTTCTTC CASSLELPYNEQFF
15 TRBJ2-7 TRBV18 - - TGTGCCAGCTCACTTTTGACTAACCCCCCATACGAGCAGTACTTC CASSLLTNPPYEQYF
13 TRBJ2-1 TRBV5-1 - - TGCGCCAGCAGCTACGGACAGCTCTATGAGCAGTTCTTC CASSYGQLYEQFF
14 TRBJ2-3 TRBV9 - - TGTGCCAGCAGCGTTGGGACACCCGGGGATACGCAGTATTTT CASSVGTPGDTQYF
15 TRBJ2-1 TRBV6-1 TRBD2 once TGTGCCAGCAGTGGGGGGACTAGGGCTTACAATGAGCAGTTCTTC CASSGGTRAYNEQFF
15 TRBJ2-5 TRBV5-1 TRBD2 - TGCGCCAGCAGCGAGGGACTAGCGGGAGGGGAGACCCAGTACTTC CASSEGLAGGETQYF
12 TRBJ2-7 TRBV5-7 - - TGTGCCAGCAGCTTGGGTAAATACGAGCAGTACTTC CASSLGKYEQYF
14 TRBJ2-5 TRBV19 - - TGTGCCAGTAGTACATTGGGGCAGGGGAAGACCCAGTACTTC CASSTLGQGKTQYF
16 TRBJ1-5 TRBV6-1 - - TGTGCCAGCAGTGAATCGGGGGGCCGGGGCAATCAGCCCCAGCATTTT CASSESGGRGNQPQHF
14 TRBJ2-5 TRBV29-1 - - TGCAGCGCCCCCTCAGGAGGGGGCCCAGAGACCCAGTACTTC CSAPSGGGPETQYF
13 TRBJ2-2 TRBV25-1 TRBD2 - TGTGCCAGCAGTAGTGGGAGGGGCGGGGAGCTGTTTTTT CASSSGRGGELFF
14 TRBJ2-7 TRBV6-5 TRBD2 - TGTGCCACCCGCACGGGACTAGCGGGAACCAGGCAGTACTTC CATRTGLAGTRQYF
17 TRBJ2-3 TRBV4-1 TRBD2 - TGCGCCAGCAGCCCGTTAGACCGACTAGCGGGCACAGATACGCAGTATTTT CASSPLDRLAGTDTQYF
18 TRBJ1-2 TRBV18 TRBD1 - TGTGCCAGCTCACCCCCAAGGGCATCAGGGGGCGCGGGTTATGGCTACACCTTC CASSPPRASGGAGYGYTF
13 TRBJ2-4 TRBV7-8 - - TGTGCCAGCAGCTTAGATCCGGGTAACATTCAGTACTTC CASSLDPGNIQYF
16 TRBJ1-3 TRBV6-6 TRBD1 - TGTGCCAGCAGTTACGGGGACAGGGTCTCTGGAAACACCATATATTTT CASSYGDRVSGNTIYF
16 TRBJ2-4 TRBV5-1 TRBD1 once TGCGCCAGCAGCCGTGACAGGGCGGGAGCCAAAAACATTCAGTACTTC CASSRDRAGAKNIQYF
15 TRBJ2-1 TRBV18 - - TGTGCCAGCTCACCACCTAGCGAGTGGGGCAATGAGCAGTTCTTC CASSPPSEWGNEQFF
13 TRBJ2-7 TRBV6-5 - - TGTGCCAGCAGTGACTCGACTAGGGACGAGCAGTACTTC CASSDSTRDEQYF
15 TRBJ2-1 TRBV30 - - TGTGCCTGGTCGGTCTGGGAGAGCTCCTACAATGAGCAGTTCTTC CAWSVWESSYNEQFF
15 TRBJ2-3 TRBV5-1 - once TGCGCCAGCAGCCGAGGGGGATCTAGCACAGATACGCAGTATTTT CASSRGGSSTDTQYF
14 TRBJ1-4 TRBV11-2 - - TGTGCCAGCAGCTCCGGGGGTTTGGGGGAAAAACTGTTTTTT CASSSGGLGEKLFF
12 TRBJ2-7 TRBV7-9 - - TGTGCCAGCAGCCGGGGAATCTACGAGCAGTACTTC CASSRGIYEQYF
14 TRBJ1-1 TRBV19 - - TGTGCCAGTAGTATAGTAAGCCTGAACACTGAAGCTTTCTTT CASSIVSLNTEAFF
14 TRBJ2-5 TRBV7-2 TRBD2 - TGTGCCAGCAGCTTAGATTCGGGGGGGAAGACCCAGTACTTC CASSLDSGGKTQYF
16 TRBJ2-2 TRBV5-1 TRBD2 - TGCGCCAGCAGCGGGGGACTAGCGGCGAACACCGGGGAGCTGTTTTTT CASSGGLAANTGELFF
14 TRBJ1-1 TRBV11-2 - - TGTGCCAGCAGCTTAGGGGACACATCTTTTGTTGCTTTCTTT CASSLGDTSFVAFF
14 TRBJ2-3 TRBV5-6 TRBD1 once TGTGCCAGCAGCTCGACAGGGGTCGCAGATACGCAGTATTTT CASSSTGVADTQYF